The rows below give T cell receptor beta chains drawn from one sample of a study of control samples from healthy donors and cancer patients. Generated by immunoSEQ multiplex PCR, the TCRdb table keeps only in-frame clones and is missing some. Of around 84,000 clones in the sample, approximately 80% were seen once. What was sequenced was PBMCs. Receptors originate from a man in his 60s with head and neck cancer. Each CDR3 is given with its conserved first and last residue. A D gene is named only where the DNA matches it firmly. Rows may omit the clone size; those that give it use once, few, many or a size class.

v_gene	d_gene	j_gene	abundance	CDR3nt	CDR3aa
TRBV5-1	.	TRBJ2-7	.	TGCGCCAGCAGCCCGATCGATCCGGGCTACGAGCAGTACTTC	CASSPIDPGYEQYF
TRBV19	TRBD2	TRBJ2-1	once	TGTGCCAGTAGTATAACTAGCGGAACCTACAATGAGCAGTTCTTC	CASSITSGTYNEQFF
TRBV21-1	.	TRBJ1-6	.	TGTGCCAGCAGCAAAGTAGTTGGGGAAAAAGCTTCACCCCTCCACTTT	CASSKVVGEKASPLHF
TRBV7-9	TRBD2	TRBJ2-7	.	TGTGCCAGCAGCTTATACGGCGGGAGGGCCGTCTCCTACGAGCAGTACTTC	CASSLYGGRAVSYEQYF
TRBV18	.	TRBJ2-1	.	TGTGCCAGCTCACAGAGTGTTGGCGGAGGCGGGGCAAATGAGCAGTTCTTC	CASSQSVGGGGANEQFF
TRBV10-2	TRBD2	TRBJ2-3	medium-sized	TGCGCCAGCAGTGCGGGGGCGGGGGGGTTGGCAGATACGCAGTATTTT	CASSAGAGGLADTQYF
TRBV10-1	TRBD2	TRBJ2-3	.	TGCGCCAGCAGTGAGATTGGGGAGGGCCCGTCAGATACGCAGTATTTT	CASSEIGEGPSDTQYF
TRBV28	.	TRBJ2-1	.	TGTGCCAGCCCGCCCCCTTCGGGACGCCTATACAATGAGCAGTTCTTC	CASPPPSGRLYNEQFF
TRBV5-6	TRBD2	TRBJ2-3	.	TGTGCCAGCAGCTTGGTAGCGGGGGGCACAGATACGCAGTATTTT	CASSLVAGGTDTQYF
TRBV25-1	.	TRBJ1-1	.	TGTGCCAGCAGTGATCTGACAGCGGGGGTGAACACTGAAGCTTTCTTT	CASSDLTAGVNTEAFF
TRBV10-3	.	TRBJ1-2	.	TGTGCCATCAGTGACGCAGGGTGGGCCTATGGCTACACCTTC	CAISDAGWAYGYTF
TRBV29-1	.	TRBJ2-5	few	TGCAGCGTGGCGGGCAGGGTATCGGAGACCCAGTACTTC	CSVAGRVSETQYF
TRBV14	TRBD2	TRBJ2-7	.	TGTGCCAGCAGCCAAAGAACCATGGGACTAGCCCACGAGCAGTACTTC	CASSQRTMGLAHEQYF
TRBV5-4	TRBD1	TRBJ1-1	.	TGTGCCAGCAGCCAGGGACAGGGACGGACTGAAGCTTTCTTT	CASSQGQGRTEAFF
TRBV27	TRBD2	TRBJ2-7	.	TGTGCCAGCAGGTCGGGGTATGCGGGAGGGCTTTCCTACGAGCAGTACTTC	CASRSGYAGGLSYEQYF
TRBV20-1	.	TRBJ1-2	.	TGCAGTACGGGGAGGGCAGCTGGCTACACCTTC	CSTGRAAGYTF
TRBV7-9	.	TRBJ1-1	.	TGTGCCAGCAGCTTAGTAACTAACACTGAAGCTTTCTTT	CASSLVTNTEAFF
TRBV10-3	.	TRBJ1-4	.	TGTGCCATCAGTGACCTGGGTTGGGAAAAACTGTTTTTT	CAISDLGWEKLFF
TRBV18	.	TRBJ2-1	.	TGTGCCAGCTCACCACCTACCTCGGGGGATTCCCTAAAACCGTTCTTC	CASSPPTSGDSLKPFF
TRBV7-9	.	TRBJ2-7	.	TGTGCCAGCAGCTTGTTCGTTGGGGGGAGCGAGCAGTACTTC	CASSLFVGGSEQYF
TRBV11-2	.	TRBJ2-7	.	TGTGCCAGCAGCTCGCTTAGGGGATCGGGGGTAAACGAGCAGTACTTC	CASSSLRGSGVNEQYF
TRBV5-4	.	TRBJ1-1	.	TGTGCCAGCAGCTTTTCCCTCGGGGTCACTGAAGCTTTCTTT	CASSFSLGVTEAFF
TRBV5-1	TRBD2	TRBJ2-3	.	TGCGCCAGCAGCCGAAGCGGGAGTAGCACAGATACGCAGTATTTT	CASSRSGSSTDTQYF
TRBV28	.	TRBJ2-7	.	TGTGCCACCAAGGGGCGAATCTACGAGCAGTACTTC	CATKGRIYEQYF
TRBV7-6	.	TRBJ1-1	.	TGTGCCAGCAGCTTAGGGTATGGGGCATTCCTTGAAGCTTTCTTT	CASSLGYGAFLEAFF
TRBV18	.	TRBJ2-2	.	TGTGCCAGCTCACCCGTAGGGGAGCTGTTTTTT	CASSPVGELFF
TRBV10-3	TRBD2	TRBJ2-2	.	TGTGCCATCGGGGGACTAGCGGGGTCTAACACCGGGGAGCTGTTTTTT	CAIGGLAGSNTGELFF
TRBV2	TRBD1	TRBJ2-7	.	TGTGCCAGCAACCTCGACACAGGGGCCTACGAGCAGTACTTC	CASNLDTGAYEQYF
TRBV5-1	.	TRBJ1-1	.	TGCGCCAGCAGCTTGGGACAGCCCAACACTGAAGCTTTCTTT	CASSLGQPNTEAFF
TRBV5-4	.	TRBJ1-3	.	TGTGCCAGCAGCTTGGATTTAGGCAGGCTATCCTCTGGAAACACCATATATTTT	CASSLDLGRLSSGNTIYF
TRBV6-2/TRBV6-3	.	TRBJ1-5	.	TGTGCCAGCAGTTATCTCATGCAGGGCCCCCAGCATTTT	CASSYLMQGPQHF
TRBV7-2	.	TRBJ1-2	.	TGTGCCAGCAGCTTAGGAGTAGTAAGGGTCTATGGCTACACCTTC	CASSLGVVRVYGYTF
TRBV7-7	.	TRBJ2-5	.	TGTGCTAGCAGCTTAGCTGGGGTCGGGGAGACCCAGTACTTC	CASSLAGVGETQYF
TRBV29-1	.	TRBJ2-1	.	TGCAGCGTCGACGCAGGACAGAATTACAATGAGCAGTTCTTC	CSVDAGQNYNEQFF
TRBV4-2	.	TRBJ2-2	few	TGTGCCAGCAGCCATCCTCGTGGTCAGATCAACACCGGGGAGCTGTTTTTT	CASSHPRGQINTGELFF
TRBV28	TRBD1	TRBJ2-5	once	TGTGCCAGCAGTCTCCCCGGGACAGGGGACCAAGAGACCCAGTACTTC	CASSLPGTGDQETQYF
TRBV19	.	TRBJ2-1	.	TGTGCCAGTAGTATTTCCCACTACAGAGGGGATGAGCAGTTCTTC	CASSISHYRGDEQFF
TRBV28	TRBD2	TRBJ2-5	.	TGTGCCACCGGGGCGGGAGGGAAAGGTCAAGAGACCCAGTACTTC	CATGAGGKGQETQYF
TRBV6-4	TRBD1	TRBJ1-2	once	TGTGCCAGCAGTCCCCTGGGAGGGGGCGCCGGTGGCTACACCTTC	CASSPLGGGAGGYTF
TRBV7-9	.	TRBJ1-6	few	TGTGCCAGCAGCTTAGTTGCTGGGTTTCCACCCCTCCACTTT	CASSLVAGFPPLHF
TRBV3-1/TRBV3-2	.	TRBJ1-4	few	TGTGCCAGCAGCCAAGGATCCGACAGCATGGGTGAAAAACTGTTTTTT	CASSQGSDSMGEKLFF
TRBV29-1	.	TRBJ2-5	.	TGCAGCGTTGAACTCTCCAGGACACGGGAGACCCAGTACTTC	CSVELSRTRETQYF
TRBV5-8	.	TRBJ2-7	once	TGTGCCAGCACCACTGGACACGGCTACGAGCAGTACTTC	CASTTGHGYEQYF
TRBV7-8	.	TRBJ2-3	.	TGTGCCAGCAGCTTAAGGGGTTTTTCTACAGATACGCAGTATTTT	CASSLRGFSTDTQYF
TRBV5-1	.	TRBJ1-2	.	TGCGCCAGCAGCGCGGGGGGACCGGGCTATGGCTACACCTTC	CASSAGGPGYGYTF
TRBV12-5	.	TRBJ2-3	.	TGTGCTAGTGGTTTAGGCGGGATCGATACGCAGTATTTT	CASGLGGIDTQYF
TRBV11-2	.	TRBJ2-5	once	TGTGCCAGCAGCTTAGCAGGTGTGACAGAGACCCAGTACTTC	CASSLAGVTETQYF